This T cell receptor (beta chain) was identified during a study of T cells after yellow fever vaccination. Study-wide points: Clonotypes appearing in both CD4 and CD8 compartments existed, and their share was small.

TCRdb recomputed calls from the 5' RACE reads with MiXCR, one row per CDR3 protein. There are about 510,000 distinct CDR3 sequences in the sample; 21% occur only once, and about 16% lies in the top ten. The CDR3 covers 15 residues. The germline CDR1 and CDR2 sequences are PRHDT and FYEKMQ (reference sequence). V lost 4 bases and J lost 2, with 14 bases in between. This clonotype occurred a few times. What it recognizes is unknown. This clonotype was obtained from a man aged 18 to 30 who received the YFV17D yellow fever vaccine. The chain uses TRBV13 and TRBJ1-1, with a tentative D call TRBD1 (6 bases). Sample: PBMCs, taken less than 25 days after the first yellow fever vaccination. The CDR3, as DNA: TGTGCCAGCAGCTCCCTCGAGGGGGAAAACACTGAAGCTTTCTTT. Amino acid sequence: CASSSLEGENTEAFF. Together with reference TRBV13 and TRBJ1-1, the CDR3 gives the full variable domain: AAGVIQSPRHLIKEKRETATLKCYPIPRHDTVYWYQQGPGQDPQFLISFYEKMQSDKGSIPDRFSAQQFSDYHSELNMSSLELGDSALYFCASSSLEGENTEAFFGQGTRLTVV.